The 19 T cell receptor beta chains in this list originate from one sample, sequenced in a study of blood T cell repertoires in COVID-19. Assay used: immunoSEQ multiplex PCR; TCRdb lists only in-frame clones, some missing. The data contain some 96,000 clones, 80% of them singletons. Sequencing was carried out using peripheral blood. All receptors derive from a woman aged 70-85 years with acute or convalescent COVID-19.

The chain carries TRBV3-1 (or the pseudogene TRBV3-2) and TRBJ1-5; D may be TRBD1 (5 bases). Per germline, CDR1 LGHDT and CDR2 YNNKEL (reference sequence). The CDR3 is 16 amino acids. Between the trimmed V and J ends, which lost 5 bases and 2 bases, there was a span of 16 bases. The CDR3 DNA is TGTGCCAGCAGCGAACGCCCGGGGGGAGGCAATCAGCCCCAGCATTTT. It is translated as CASSERPGGGNQPQHF.

This chain uses TRBV5-1 with TRBJ1-3, with 9 bases that match TRBD1. There are 17 residues in the CDR3. V dropped 4 bases and J dropped 8; count of bases not matched to a gene: 16. From germline, CDR1 is SGHRS and CDR2 YFSETQ. This CDR3 is CASSPLGQGPSTDTIYF. CDR3 nucleotides: TGCGCCAGCAGCCCTCTGGGACAGGGCCCTTCAACGGACACCATATATTTT.

The chain uses TRBV4-2 and TRBJ1-4; 7 bases agree with TRBD1. The trim removed 4 bases at V and 8 bases at J, leaving 7 bases unmatched. CDR1 is LGHNA, CDR2 YNFKEQ, per germline. The CDR3 runs 14 residues. In nucleotides, the CDR3 is TGTGCCAGCAGCCCCCGACAGGGTGGCGAAAAACTGTTTTTT. Protein: CASSPRQGGEKLFF.

The chain employs TRBV12-3 or TRBV12-4 and TRBJ2-7, with a tentative D call TRBD2 (5 bases). This CDR3 is 11 amino acids long. The V gene lost 6 bases and the J gene lost 2 bases, with 5 bases spanning the gap. CDR3 nucleotides: TGTGCCAGCAGGAGGGCCTACGAGCAGTACTTC. Translated, it gives CASRRAYEQYF.

V is TRBV28 and J is TRBJ1-1, with 8 bases that match TRBD1. Germline CDR1 MDHEN, CDR2 SYDVKM. The CDR3 extends over 17 amino acids. Trimming took 2 bases from V and 0 from J; bases not matched to a gene: 8. Written as DNA, the CDR3 is TGTGCCAGCAGTTTAAAAACAGGGGGGATCCTGAACACTGAAGCTTTCTTT. It is translated as CASSLKTGGILNTEAFF.

The CDR3 is CASSLTSGFTDTQYF. The DNA for the CDR3 is TGTGCCAGCAGTTTGACTAGCGGGTTCACAGATACGCAGTATTTT. The chain is built from TRBV28 and TRBJ2-3; 10 bases agree with TRBD2. After removal of 3 bases from V and 2 bases from J, the junction contained 2 bases not matched to a gene. The CDR3 extends over 15 amino acids. The germline V gene has CDR1 MDHEN and CDR2 SYDVKM.

The gene calls are TRBV5-1 and TRBJ1-1; D not certain. The CDR3 spans 15 residues. Germline V gene data show CDR1 as SGHRS and CDR2 as YFSETQ. V was pared by 1 base and J by 2 bases, with 12 bases between. CDR3 residues: CASSLNAAANTEAFF. CDR3 bases: TGCGCCAGCAGCTTGAACGCGGCAGCTAACACTGAAGCTTTCTTT. Complete variable domain (other parts from reference TRBV5-1 and TRBJ1-1): KAGVTQTPRYLIKTRGQQVTLSCSPISGHRSVSWYQQTPGQGLQFLFEYFSETQRNKGNFPGRFSGRQFSNSRSEMNVSTLELGDSALYLCASSLNAAANTEAFFGQGTRLTVV.

V and J are TRBV2 and TRBJ1-5; a weak D match, TRBD1 (5 bases). Germline CDR1 reads SNHLY; CDR2 reads FYNNEI. The V and J ends lost 3 bases and 0 bases respectively, with 9 bases between them. There are 15 residues in the CDR3. CDR3 bases: TGTGCCAGCAGTGACGGGGGGGGTAGCAATCAGCCCCAGCATTTT. Protein: CASSDGGGSNQPQHF.

V and J are TRBV30 and TRBJ2-5, with D unresolved. From germline, CDR1 is GTSNPN and CDR2 SVGIG (reference sequence). This CDR3 has 11 amino acids. The germline V and J ends were trimmed by 5 bases and 4 bases, with 8 bases remaining between them. The DNA of the CDR3 is TGTGCCTGGGGCCCTCGAGAGACCCAGTACTTC. It codes for CAWGPRETQYF.

CDR3 loop: CASSMGSGGTRLYNEQFF. The DNA for the CDR3 is TGTGCCAGTAGTATGGGTAGCGGGGGCACGAGGCTTTACAATGAGCAGTTCTTC. The chain uses TRBV19 and TRBJ2-1, with 9 bases that match TRBD2. The V segment lost 3 bases and the J segment 4 bases; nucleotides outside the gene matches: 13. The germline CDR1 and CDR2 sequences are LNHDA and SQIVND (reference sequence). CDR3 length: 18 amino acids.

J is TRBJ2-2 and V is TRBV2; 11 bases agree with TRBD2. This CDR3 is 20 amino acids long. Trimming took 4 bases from V and 0 from J; bases not matched to a gene: 13. The V gene's germline CDR1 is SNHLY and CDR2 FYNNEI. The CDR3 DNA sequence: TGTGCCAGCAGTGGGTGGTATGGCCTAGCGGGGGGTGCGAACACCGGGGAGCTGTTTTTT. Amino acids: CASSGWYGLAGGANTGELFF.

The chain combines TRBV5-1 with TRBJ1-5; the D gene is possibly TRBD1 (5 bases). The length of the CDR3 is 13 residues. Germline values: CDR1 SGHRS, CDR2 YFSETQ. Trimming cost V 0 bases and J 8 bases, with 9 bases left between them. The CDR3 bases are TGCGCCAGCAGCTTGGGGGGGGAAGAGCCCCAGCATTTT. Residues: CASSLGGEEPQHF.

The chain combines TRBV4-2 with TRBJ1-4, with 9 bases matching TRBD1. In germline, CDR1 is LGHNA, CDR2 YNFKEQ. This CDR3 is 16 amino acids long. Trimming took 3 bases from V and 7 from J; bases not matched to a gene: 9. Written as DNA, the CDR3 is TGTGCCAGCAGCCAGAGGCCGGGACAGGGAAGTGAAAAACTGTTTTTT. As protein: CASSQRPGQGSEKLFF.

The V and J genes are TRBV28 and TRBJ1-4; a weak D match, TRBD1 (5 bases). Trimming removed 6 bases from V and 0 bases from J, with 11 bases in between. The CDR3 is 15 amino acids. Germline CDR1 and CDR2: MDHEN and SYDVKM. The DNA for the CDR3 is TGTGCCAGCAGCCCTTGGGGGGCAACTAATGAAAAACTGTTTTTT. It is translated as CASSPWGATNEKLFF. The entire variable domain, with the rest obtained from reference TRBV28 and TRBJ1-4, is as follows: DVKVTQSSRYLVKRTGEKVFLECVQDMDHENMFWYRQDPGLGLRLIYFSYDVKMKEKGDIPEGYSVSREKKERFSLILESASTNQTSMYLCASSPWGATNEKLFFGSGTQLSVL.

The chain employs TRBV2 and TRBJ2-4; 9 nucleotides match TRBD1. Germline values: CDR1 SNHLY, CDR2 FYNNEI. This CDR3 has 14 residues. V trimming: 4 bases; J trimming: 5 bases; junction bases outside the gene matches: 3. The CDR3 nucleotides read TGTGCCAGCAGTGGGGACAGGGTCCAAAACATTCAGTACTTC. It translates to CASSGDRVQNIQYF.

CDR3 region: CASSGASGGYNEQFF. CDR3 coding DNA: TGTGCCAGCAGCGGGGCTAGCGGGGGTTACAATGAGCAGTTCTTC. The gene calls are TRBV9 and TRBJ2-1; 10 nucleotides line up with TRBD2. This CDR3 region has 15 residues. V dropped 3 bases and J dropped 4; count of bases not matched to a gene: 4. Germline CDR1 SGDLS, CDR2 YYNGEE.

This chain uses TRBV10-3 with TRBJ2-3, with 9 bases aligning to TRBD2. The V and J ends lost 2 bases and 2 bases, in that order; junction bases with no gene match: 5. The germline CDR1 and CDR2 sequences are ENHRY and SYGVKD. The CDR3 runs 16 residues. The CDR3 DNA reads as TGTGCCATCAGTGAGGGAAGCGGGGGGTACACAGATACGCAGTATTTT. Protein sequence: CAISEGSGGYTDTQYF.

The rearrangement joins TRBV4-1 to TRBJ2-2; TRBD2 matches at 10 bases. V was pared by 3 bases and J by 8 bases, with 6 bases of the junction left unmatched. Germline lookup yields CDR1 MGHRA and CDR2 YSYEKL. The CDR3 covers 15 residues. DNA for the CDR3: TGCGCCAGCAGCCATCTCCTAGCGGGGGTTGGGGAGCTGTTTTTT. Translation gives CASSHLLAGVGELFF.

The chain is built from TRBV6-5 and TRBJ1-2; D is uncertain. Germline V gene data show CDR1 as MNHEY and CDR2 as SVGAGI. CDR3 length: 10 amino acids. Between the trimmed V and J ends, which lost 8 bases and 9 bases, there was a span of 10 bases. The CDR3 bases are TGTGCCAGCTTTTCTATCAGCTACACCTTC. Amino acid sequence: CASFSISYTF.